This T cell receptor beta chain was retrieved from a study of CD8 T cells in ankylosing spondylitis. Study-wide findings and caveats: A TCR beta motif made of eight highly homologous variants seemed typical of ankylosing spondylitis blood. The clones that were linked to disease were reported to be significantly enriched in matched synovial fluid samples from ankylosing spondylitis patients.

Making the TCR beta libraries involved quantitative 5'-RACE with molecular barcodes. From the 5' RACE reads, TCRdb called clonotypes with MiXCR, one entry per CDR3 protein. The sample contains 350,000 to 450,000 distinct CDR3 sequences, about 25% of which appear only once. On this clonotype: Antigen unknown.

CDR1 and CDR2 from the germline V gene are KGHDR and SFDVKD. V dropped 2 bases and J dropped 1 base, with 7 bases sitting between them. The CDR3 spans 14 residues. The chain combines TRBV24-1 with TRBJ2-5; D is uncertain. Sample: blood, either unsorted or a sorted T cell fraction (not recorded which). The clonotype originates from a male donor with ankylosing spondylitis. Written as DNA, the CDR3 is TGTGCCACCAGTGATTATCGGTTCCAAGAGACCCAGTACTTC. This codes for CATSDYRFQETQYF.